The rows below give T cell receptor beta chains drawn from one sample of a study of blood T cell repertoires in COVID-19. Profiling relied on immunoSEQ multiplex PCR, and the TCRdb table lists in-frame clones only, not all of them. The sample holds approximately 75,000 clones, more than 65% seen once. The specimen was peripheral blood. The receptors originated from a woman in her fifties or sixties with acute or convalescent COVID-19. Each CDR3 is given with its conserved first and last residue. D genes are given only for firm matches. Clone size is not always given. Where it is, it says once, few, many or a class for expanded clones.

size: .
V: TRBV30
D: .
J: TRBJ1-5
CDR3: CAWTPGGGASNQPQHF
DNA: TGTGCCTGGACTCCCGGGGGGGGCGCAAGCAATCAGCCCCAGCATTTT

size: .
V: TRBV7-3
D: .
J: TRBJ2-6
CDR3: CASSQPQGSGANVLTF
DNA: TGTGCCAGCAGCCAACCGCAGGGGTCTGGGGCCAACGTCCTGACTTTC

size: .
V: TRBV19
D: TRBD2
J: TRBJ2-3
CDR3: CASRAAGEDTQYF
DNA: TGTGCCAGTAGGGCAGCGGGAGAAGATACGCAGTATTTT

size: .
V: TRBV29-1
D: TRBD2
J: TRBJ2-3
CDR3: CSDSRLAGGPGQYF
DNA: TGCAGCGACTCACGACTAGCGGGGGGGCCGGGACAGTATTTT

size: once
V: TRBV5-1
D: .
J: TRBJ2-3
CDR3: CASSLGGGRGTDTQYF
DNA: TGCGCCAGCAGCTTGGGTGGGGGCCGCGGCACAGATACGCAGTATTTT

size: .
V: TRBV3-1/TRBV3-2
D: .
J: TRBJ1-5
CDR3: CASSFRGRNQPQHF
DNA: TGTGCCAGCAGCTTCAGGGGCCGCAATCAGCCCCAGCATTTT

size: .
V: TRBV7-9
D: TRBD2
J: TRBJ2-7
CDR3: CASGETSGPYEQYF
DNA: TGTGCCAGCGGAGAGACTAGCGGTCCCTACGAGCAGTACTTC

size: .
V: TRBV11-3
D: .
J: TRBJ2-1
CDR3: CASSLGPGNEQFF
DNA: TGTGCCAGCAGCTTAGGTCCAGGCAATGAGCAGTTCTTC

size: once
V: TRBV25-1
D: TRBD1
J: TRBJ2-7
CDR3: CASSGQGAYEQYF
DNA: TGTGCCAGCAGCGGACAGGGGGCCTACGAGCAGTACTTC

size: .
V: TRBV9
D: .
J: TRBJ2-7
CDR3: CASSPLGSRGEQYF
DNA: TGTGCCAGCAGCCCCCTCGGCTCCCGGGGGGAGCAGTACTTC

size: .
V: TRBV27
D: .
J: TRBJ2-1
CDR3: CAAWQVSNEQFF
DNA: TGTGCCGCCTGGCAGGTATCGAATGAGCAGTTCTTC

size: .
V: TRBV4-3
D: TRBD2
J: TRBJ2-1
CDR3: CASSQAWIPGTSSYSSYNEQFF
DNA: TGCGCCAGCAGCCAAGCTTGGATTCCCGGGACTAGCTCCTACAGCTCCTACAATGAGCAGTTCTTC

size: .
V: TRBV5-1
D: .
J: TRBJ2-1
CDR3: CASSLVFTYNEQFF
DNA: TGCGCCAGCAGCTTGGTTTTTACCTACAATGAGCAGTTCTTC

size: once
V: TRBV27
D: TRBD1
J: TRBJ2-1
CDR3: CASRSGTGNGNEQFF
DNA: TGTGCCAGCAGGTCCGGGACAGGGAATGGCAATGAGCAGTTCTTC

size: .
V: TRBV7-2
D: TRBD2
J: TRBJ2-7
CDR3: CASRVAGGSSYEQYF
DNA: TGTGCCAGCAGAGTAGCGGGAGGGAGCTCCTACGAGCAGTACTTC

size: .
V: TRBV5-1
D: TRBD2
J: TRBJ2-1
CDR3: CASSRAGGYDNEQFF
DNA: TGCGCCAGCAGCAGGGCGGGGGGCTATGACAATGAGCAGTTCTTC

size: .
V: TRBV5-1
D: .
J: TRBJ1-5
CDR3: CASSLDGLQNQPQHF
DNA: TGCGCCAGCAGCTTGGATGGGTTACAGAATCAGCCCCAGCATTTT

size: .
V: TRBV4-1
D: .
J: TRBJ2-3
CDR3: CASSQVRTTSRDTQYF
DNA: TGCGCCAGCAGCCAAGTCCGAACAACTAGCAGGGATACGCAGTATTTT

size: once
V: TRBV9
D: TRBD1
J: TRBJ1-2
CDR3: CASSARPSTGDNYGYTF
DNA: TGTGCCAGCAGCGCAAGGCCCTCGACAGGGGACAACTATGGCTACACCTTC

size: .
V: TRBV27
D: .
J: TRBJ2-7
CDR3: CASTPGLGPYEQYF
DNA: TGTGCCAGCACCCCGGGACTCGGTCCCTACGAGCAGTACTTC

size: .
V: TRBV6-2/TRBV6-3
D: .
J: TRBJ1-5
CDR3: CASSKDGDQPQHF
DNA: TGTGCCAGCAGTAAAGACGGAGATCAGCCCCAGCATTTT

size: .
V: TRBV4-1
D: .
J: TRBJ1-1
CDR3: CASSQDDRSHTEAFF
DNA: TGCGCCAGCAGCCAAGATGACAGAAGCCACACTGAAGCTTTCTTT

size: .
V: TRBV7-9
D: TRBD2
J: TRBJ2-1
CDR3: CASSFTSGSYNEQFF
DNA: TGTGCCAGCAGCTTCACTAGCGGATCCTACAATGAGCAGTTCTTC

size: .
V: TRBV25-1
D: .
J: TRBJ1-6
CDR3: CASSGPNRATNSPLHF
DNA: TGTGCCAGCAGTGGCCCGAACAGGGCCACAAATTCACCCCTCCACTTT

size: few
V: TRBV7-3
D: TRBD2
J: TRBJ2-1
CDR3: CASSPAGTRDNEQFF
DNA: TGTGCCAGCAGCCCCGCCGGGACTAGGGACAATGAGCAGTTCTTC

size: .
V: TRBV11-2
D: .
J: TRBJ1-2
CDR3: CASSLARTAGYTF
DNA: TGTGCCAGCAGCTTAGCCCGGACAGCAGGCTACACCTTC